A single sample gave rise to the 21 T cell receptor beta chains below, sequenced in a study of Ad26.COV2.S vaccination and SARS-CoV-2 variants. The treatment: some 20 received Ad26.COV2.S at low or high dose, single or two shots; about 5 received placebo; per-sample allocation not given. Vaccine and placebo recipients were sampled on day 63 after the first injection. TCRdb's copy holds only in-frame clones and misses some; the assay was immunoSEQ multiplex PCR. The table includes some 340,000 clones, about 86% detected once. This specimen consisted of peripheral blood, obtained in a trial of Ad26.COV2.S vaccine versus placebo. These receptors were taken from a person between 18 and 60 years old who received the Ad26.COV2.S COVID-19 vaccine or a placebo.

This sequence joins TRBV2 and TRBJ2-5; weak D call: TRBD1 (5 bases). This CDR3 contains 13 residues. Trimming took 6 bases from V and 0 from J, leaving 8 bases between them. Germline-derived CDR1 and CDR2 are SNHLY and FYNNEI. The CDR3 DNA is TGTGCCAGCAGCAACAGGAACCAAGAGACCCAGTACTTC. Residues: CASSNRNQETQYF.

The chain has TRBV5-1 and TRBJ2-7; D is tentatively TRBD1 or TRBD2 (6 bases each). Trimming stripped 0 bases from V and 6 bases from J, with 13 bases between. The germline gives CDR1 SGHRS, CDR2 YFSETQ. The CDR3 runs to 14 residues. The CDR3 protein is CASSLAPGAGEQYF. The CDR3 region has the DNA TGCGCCAGCAGCTTGGCGCCGGGGGCCGGCGAGCAGTACTTC.

CDR3 coding DNA: TGTGCCAGCAGCCCGCGACAGGGCGAATCGAATGAGCAGTTCTTC. It encodes CASSPRQGESNEQFF. The J gene is TRBJ2-1, the V gene TRBV7-3; 7 positions match TRBD1. Germline CDR1 and CDR2: SGHTA and FQGTGA. The trim removed 5 bases at V and 7 bases at J, leaving 11 bases unmatched. CDR3 length: 15 amino acids.

Of note for this clone: Other DNA sequences in the sample encode the same CDR3. This chain joins TRBV3-1 (or the pseudogene TRBV3-2) and TRBJ2-1, with 9 bases matching TRBD1. This CDR3 contains 15 residues. The V and J ends lost 3 bases and 1 base, in that order; junction bases with no gene match: 1. Germline V gene data show CDR1 as LGHDT and CDR2 as YNNKEL (reference sequence). CDR3 sequence: CASSQGQGSYNEQFF. CDR3 coding DNA: TGTGCCAGCAGCCAGGGACAGGGTTCCTACAATGAGCAGTTCTTC.

The rearrangement uses TRBV5-1 and TRBJ2-5; maybe TRBD2 (5 bases). Between the trimmed V and J ends, which lost 0 bases and 3 bases, there was a span of 15 bases. Germline V CDR1 and CDR2: SGHRS, YFSETQ. This CDR3 region has 16 residues. The CDR3 bases are TGCGCCAGCAGCTTGGAGGGTCGGGGATTAAAAGAGACCCAGTACTTC. It is translated as CASSLEGRGLKETQYF.

The chain recombines TRBV2 with TRBJ2-7; no firm D call. CDR3 length equals 13 residues. CDR1 is SNHLY and CDR2 is FYNNEI in the germline V gene. Trimming cost V 2 bases and J 3 bases, with 8 bases left between them. The CDR3 DNA is TGTGCCAGCAGTGAATGGGATAACTACGAGCAGTACTTC. It yields the protein CASSEWDNYEQYF.

The chain links TRBV6-6 to TRBJ1-1; unclear D gene. V lost 1 base and J 1 base, leaving 10 bases between the germline ends. This CDR3 region has 15 residues. CDR1 is MNHNY, CDR2 SVGAGI, per germline (reference sequence). CDR3 sequence (DNA): TGTGCCAGCAGTTACTTAAGGGCCGCGAACACTGAAGCTTTCTTT. Residues: CASSYLRAANTEAFF.

This clone was seen a few times. This chain uses TRBV19 with TRBJ1-4, with TRBD1 as a possible D gene (5 bases). This CDR3 has 16 residues. Germline V gives CDR1 LNHDA, CDR2 SQIVND (reference sequence). The V end lost 3 bases, the J end lost 7 bases, and 18 bases lay between the germline ends. Written as DNA, the CDR3 is TGTGCCAGTAGTATCAACAGGTTCGGCCTGGCTGAAAAACTGTTTTTT. Translation gives CASSINRFGLAEKLFF.

About this clone itself: The sample has other DNA sequences that encode this CDR3 too. The chain is built from TRBV19 and TRBJ1-1; possible D gene TRBD1, 5 bases. Trimming cost V 3 bases and J 1 base, with 6 bases left between them. CDR1 is LNHDA, CDR2 SQIVND, per germline (reference sequence). The length of the CDR3 is 13 residues. Here the CDR3 reads CASSITGNTEAFF. The CDR3 DNA reads TGTGCCAGTAGTATCACAGGGAACACTGAAGCTTTCTTT.

The V and J genes are TRBV10-3 and TRBJ2-3, with TRBD2 identical over 9 bases. Germline values: CDR1 ENHRY, CDR2 SYGVKD. CDR3 length: 15 amino acids. J lost 1 base, V lost 1 base, and 0 bases had no gene match. CDR3 DNA sequence: TGTGCCATCAGTGAGTTAGCGGGGGGCACAGATACGCAGTATTTT. This gives the protein CAISELAGGTDTQYF.

The gene calls are TRBV3-1 (or the pseudogene TRBV3-2) and TRBJ2-5; no clear D. The CDR3 is 14 residues long. V lost 2 bases to trimming and J lost 1 base, with 8 bases between them. Per the germline V gene, CDR1 is LGHDT and CDR2 is YNNKEL (reference sequence). DNA of the CDR3: TGTGCCAGCAGCCAACACCACTCCCAAGAGACCCAGTACTTC. Protein product: CASSQHHSQETQYF.

In its sample, this clone was seen a few times. V and J are TRBV12-2 and TRBJ1-3; TRBD1, the table's D call, was not compared with the DNA. TRBV12-2 is described as a pseudogene. The CDR3 length is 12 residues. CDR3 amino acids: CASRKTDNTIYF. CDR3 in DNA: TGTGCAAGTCGCAAGACAGATAACACCATATATTTT.

This clone has just a few counts. The chain joins TRBV6-5 to TRBJ1-4, with D perhaps matching TRBD1 (5 bases). Germline CDR1 and CDR2: MNHEY and SVGAGI. The CDR3 sequence is 14 residues long. Trimming removed 4 bases from V and 6 bases from J, with 12 bases in between. The DNA for the CDR3 is TGTGCCAGCAGTTCCAGGGCGGTATATGAAAAACTGTTTTTT. This encodes CASSSRAVYEKLFF.

The chain recombines TRBV5-1 with TRBJ2-7, with D perhaps TRBD1 (5 bases). There are 15 residues in the CDR3. V was trimmed by 0 bases and J by 0 bases, leaving 10 bases between them. Germline V gene data show CDR1 as SGHRS and CDR2 as YFSETQ. This chain's CDR3 is CASSLASTDSYEQYF. The CDR3 bases are TGCGCCAGCAGCTTGGCCTCGACAGACTCCTACGAGCAGTACTTC.

This chain connects TRBV18 to TRBJ2-5; tentatively, D is TRBD2 (5 bases). Germline CDR1 reads KGHSH; CDR2 reads LQKENI. Trimming left V 3 bases short and J 1 base short, with 6 bases between. This CDR3 region has 13 residues. The CDR3 coding sequence is TGTGCCAGCTCACCGACTACCCAAGAGACCCAGTACTTC. It translates to CASSPTTQETQYF.

The rearrangement links TRBV9 to TRBJ2-5; TRBD1 might be the D (6 bases). CDR1 is SGDLS and CDR2 is YYNGEE in the germline V gene. The CDR3 sequence is 13 residues long. Trimming removed 2 bases from V and 8 bases from J, with 13 bases in between. CDR3 nucleotide sequence: TGTGCCAGCAGCGTTAACCAGGGGTCCACCCAGTACTTC. Protein product: CASSVNQGSTQYF.

This chain links TRBV7-2 with TRBJ1-2; the match to TRBD1 covers 12 bases. The CDR3 has 17 amino acids. Trimming took 5 bases from V and 2 from J; bases not matched to a gene: 9. The germline CDR1 and CDR2 sequences are SGHTA and FQGNSA. The CDR3 here is CASSREGTGGSNYGYTF. In DNA, the CDR3 is TGTGCCAGCAGCAGAGAAGGGACAGGGGGCTCCAACTATGGCTACACCTTC.

The chain is built from TRBV6-6 and TRBJ2-7; D is undetermined. This CDR3 contains 13 residues. Germline CDR1 is MNHNY and CDR2 is SVGAGI (reference sequence). The V gene lost 7 bases and the J gene lost 0 bases, with 10 bases spanning the gap. The CDR3 DNA reads as TGTGCCAGCACCGTGCAGCCCTCCTACGAGCAGTACTTC. Encoded protein: CASTVQPSYEQYF.

The chain links TRBV3-1 (or the pseudogene TRBV3-2) to TRBJ1-6; D ambiguous. V shed 0 bases and J shed 10 bases, with 31 bases lying between them. Germline V gene data show CDR1 as LGHDT and CDR2 as YNNKEL (reference sequence). This CDR3 spans 21 amino acids. CDR3 DNA: TGTGCCAGCAGCCAAGATCTTCCGGGATCTCAAAGGGCGTTTCGGAGATCACCCCTCCACTTT. It specifies CASSQDLPGSQRAFRRSPLHF.

As for this clone: The sample carries other DNA sequences with the same CDR3. V usage is TRBV3-1 (or the pseudogene TRBV3-2) and J usage is TRBJ1-3; the match to TRBD1 covers 7 bases. After removal of 2 bases from V and 2 bases from J, the junction contained 0 bases not matched to a gene. Germline V gene lookup returns CDR1 LGHDT and CDR2 YNNKEL (reference sequence). The CDR3 sequence is 14 residues long. CDR3 DNA: TGTGCCAGCAGCCAACAGGGGGCTGGAAACACCATATATTTT. Translation gives CASSQQGAGNTIYF.

This clone is a singleton in its sample. The J gene is TRBJ1-1, the V gene TRBV19; no clear D gene. V was pared by 6 bases and J by 0 bases, with 8 bases between. CDR3 length: 13 residues. Per the germline V gene, CDR1 is LNHDA and CDR2 is SQIVND (reference sequence). The CDR3, as DNA: TGTGCCAGTAGGAGGAACATGAACACTGAAGCTTTCTTT. This sequence encodes CASRRNMNTEAFF.